This T cell receptor (beta chain) was sequenced in a study of cytomegalovirus exposure and HLA in healthy donors. J lost 8 bases, V lost 1 base, and 4 bases had no gene match. The CDR3 contains 13 residues. Per germline, CDR1 SGHDN and CDR2 FVKESK. Points on this clone: The antigen is unknown. Other nucleotide sequences from this sample produce the same CDR3.

General study results and limits: Researchers reported in a later analysis that common viral pathogens appeared linked to several top clusters. Sequencing depth roughly uniform across donors was assumed in presence/absence analyses. Reported performance of the classifier showed diagnosis of cytomegalovirus status with high specificity and sensitivity. Data from an earlier analysis indicated that most TCR beta V segments were productive either about 87% or about 30% of the time.

The primer mix had 60 Vbeta and 13 Jbeta primers. Using immunoSEQ multiplex PCR, the repertoire was profiled, and TCRdb retains in-frame clones only, with some absent. The sample consists of under 140,000 clones, 65% to 80% of them appearing once. The specimen was PBMCs. V and J are TRBV14 and TRBJ1-2; 7 nucleotides agree with TRBD1. This clonotype was obtained from a woman aged 60-75 years in good health and CMV-seropositive. CDR3 sequence: CASSQVEGAGYTF. The CDR3 bases are TGTGCCAGCAGCCAAGTTGAGGGGGCCGGCTACACCTTC.